This paragraph reports one TCR beta chain. Antigen: not known. Trimming left V 2 bases short and J 8 bases short, with 9 bases between. This CDR3 is built from 12 residues. Germline V lookup: CDR1 MGHRA, CDR2 YSYEKL. As originally analysed: There were no quality scores in the junction-only immunoSEQ sequences, so filtering differed. Sequencing used immunoSEQ multiplex PCR; TCRdb keeps in-frame clones, though not all of them. The D gene and trimming were derived from the DNA, and the V and J assignments and clone size from that table. The profile covers about 690,000 clones, with about 90% appearing a single time and more than 30% taken by the ten largest. This entry comes from a study of shared clonotypes between healthy human individuals. Study-level points and caveats: Among non-shared clonotypes, generation probabilities were lower than among those shared by all four donors. Naive CD4 clonotypes were shared across several donors at 4.5% to 6%.

The specimen was memory CD8+ T cells from PBMCs. The subset here: CD45RO+ cells pooled with CCR7-negative TemRA cells. The rearrangement links TRBV4-1 to TRBJ1-1; D not certain. The sequence was obtained from a young man in good health. Some clones in this sample may be carry-over from other donors' samples. The CDR3, as DNA: TGCGCCAGCAGCCAAATCGAAAGGGAAGCTTTCTTT. The encoded protein is CASSQIEREAFF.